Listed here is a single TCR beta chain. The sample comes from a study of blood T cell repertoires in COVID-19. Study background: Samples of COVID-19 (acute and convalescent) were obtained from the United States, Italy and Spain. Sample material is recorded as cDNA or gDNA derived from T cells, B-cell-depleted T cells, or PBMCs.

Original processing methods: Counts of nucleated cells, estimated from reference gene primer amplification, were obtained. Data came from immunoSEQ multiplex PCR; TCRdb stores just in-frame clones and leaves some out. V, J and clone size derive from that table, while D and trimming were established from the DNA sequence. This table holds some 530,000 clones, 80% to 90% found once. There are 15 residues in the CDR3. V lost 1 base, J lost 4 bases, and 14 bases lay in between. Germline CDR1 MDHEN, CDR2 SYDVKM. The sample was peripheral blood. The receptor's source is a human donor in a cohort sampled during active COVID-19. The rearrangement links TRBV28 to TRBJ2-7; maybe TRBD1 (5 bases). CDR3 sequence reads: CASSLFGQGSYEQYF. CDR3 in DNA: TGTGCCAGCAGTTTATTCGGGCAGGGTTCATACGAGCAGTACTTC.